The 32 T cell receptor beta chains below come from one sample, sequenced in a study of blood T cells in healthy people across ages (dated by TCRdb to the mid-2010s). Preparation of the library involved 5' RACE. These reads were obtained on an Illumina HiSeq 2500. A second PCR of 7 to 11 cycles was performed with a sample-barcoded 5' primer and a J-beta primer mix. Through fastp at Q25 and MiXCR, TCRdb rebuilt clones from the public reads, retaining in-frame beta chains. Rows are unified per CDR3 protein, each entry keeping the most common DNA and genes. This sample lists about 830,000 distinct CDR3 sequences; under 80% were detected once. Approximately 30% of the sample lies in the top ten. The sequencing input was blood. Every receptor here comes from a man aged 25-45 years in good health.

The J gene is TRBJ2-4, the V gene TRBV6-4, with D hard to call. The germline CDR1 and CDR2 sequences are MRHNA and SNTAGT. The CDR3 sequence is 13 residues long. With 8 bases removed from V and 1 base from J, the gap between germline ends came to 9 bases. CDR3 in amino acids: CASARMAKNIQYF. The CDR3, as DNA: TGTGCCAGCGCACGGATGGCCAAAAACATTCAGTACTTC.

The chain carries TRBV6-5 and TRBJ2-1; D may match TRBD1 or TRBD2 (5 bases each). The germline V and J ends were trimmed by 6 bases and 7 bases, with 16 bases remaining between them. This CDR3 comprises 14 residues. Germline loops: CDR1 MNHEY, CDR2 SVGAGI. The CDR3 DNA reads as TGTGCCAGCAGGCAATCGGGACCACAGAATGAGCAGTTCTTC. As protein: CASRQSGPQNEQFF.

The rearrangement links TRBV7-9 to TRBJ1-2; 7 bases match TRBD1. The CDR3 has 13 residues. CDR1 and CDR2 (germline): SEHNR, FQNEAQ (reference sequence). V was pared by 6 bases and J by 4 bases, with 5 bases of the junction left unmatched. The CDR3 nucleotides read TGTGCCAGCAGGACTGACAGGGCCTATGGCTACACCTTC. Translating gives CASRTDRAYGYTF.

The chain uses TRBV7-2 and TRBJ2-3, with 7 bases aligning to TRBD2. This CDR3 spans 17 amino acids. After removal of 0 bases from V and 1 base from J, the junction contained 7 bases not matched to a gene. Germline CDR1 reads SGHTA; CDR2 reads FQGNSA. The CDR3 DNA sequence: TGTGCCAGCAGCTTAGCGTTAAGTGGGAGGGGCACAGATACGCAGTATTTT. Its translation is CASSLALSGRGTDTQYF.

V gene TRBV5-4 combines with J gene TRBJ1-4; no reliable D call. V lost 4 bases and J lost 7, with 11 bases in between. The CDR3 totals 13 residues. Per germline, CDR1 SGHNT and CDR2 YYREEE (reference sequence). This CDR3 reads CASSPAAGEKLFF. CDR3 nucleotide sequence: TGTGCCAGCAGCCCAGCTGCGGGTGAAAAACTGTTTTTT.

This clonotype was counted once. CDR3 DNA sequence: TGCAGCGTTCAGGGCCCGGTCTACGAGCAGTACTTC. The encoded protein is CSVQGPVYEQYF. The chain recombines TRBV29-1 with TRBJ2-7; D might be TRBD1 (5 bases). The CDR3 covers 12 residues. Germline V gene data show CDR1 as SQVTM and CDR2 as ANQGSEA. With 5 bases removed from V and 3 bases from J, the gap between germline ends came to 11 bases.

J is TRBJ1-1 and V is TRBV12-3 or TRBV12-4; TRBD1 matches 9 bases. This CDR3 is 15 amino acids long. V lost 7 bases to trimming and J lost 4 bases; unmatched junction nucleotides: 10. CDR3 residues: CASIQTHRGLTEAFF. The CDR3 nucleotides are TGTGCCAGCATTCAAACTCACAGGGGGCTCACTGAAGCTTTCTTT.

The CDR3 DNA sequence: TGTGCCAGCAGCTTAGCACCCCGGGGGGGGGCAGGTGAAGCTTTCTTT. Translated, it gives CASSLAPRGGAGEAFF. The gene calls are TRBV7-2 and TRBJ1-1; a possible D gene is TRBD1 (6 bases). Trimming removed 0 bases from V and 7 bases from J, with 18 bases in between. CDR1 and CDR2 (germline): SGHTA, FQGNSA. This CDR3 is 16 amino acids long.

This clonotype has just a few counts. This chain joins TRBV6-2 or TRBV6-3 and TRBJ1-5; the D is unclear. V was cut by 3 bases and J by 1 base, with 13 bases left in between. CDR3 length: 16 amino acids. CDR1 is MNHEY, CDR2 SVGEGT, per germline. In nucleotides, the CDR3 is TGTGCCAGCAGTTATTCGGGCCCGCGGAGCAATCAGCCCCAGCATTTT. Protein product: CASSYSGPRSNQPQHF.

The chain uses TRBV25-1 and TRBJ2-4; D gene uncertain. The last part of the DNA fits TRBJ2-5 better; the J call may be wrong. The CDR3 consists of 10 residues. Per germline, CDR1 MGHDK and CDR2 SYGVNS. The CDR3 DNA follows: TGTGCCAGCAGTTCTGCGACCCAGTACTTC. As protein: CASSSATQYF.

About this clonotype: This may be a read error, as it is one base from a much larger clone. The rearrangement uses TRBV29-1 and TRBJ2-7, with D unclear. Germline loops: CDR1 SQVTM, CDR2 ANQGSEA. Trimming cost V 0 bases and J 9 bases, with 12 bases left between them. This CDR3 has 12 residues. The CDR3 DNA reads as TGCAGCGTTGAAGATCGTAAACCGGGGCAGTACTTC. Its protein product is CSVEDRKPGQYF.

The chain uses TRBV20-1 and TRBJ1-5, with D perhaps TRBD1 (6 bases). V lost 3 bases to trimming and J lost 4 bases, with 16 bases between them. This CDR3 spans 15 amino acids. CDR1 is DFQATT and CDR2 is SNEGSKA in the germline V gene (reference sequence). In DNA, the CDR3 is TGCAGTGCTAGTGATTTCCAGCAGGGGAATCAGCCCCAGCATTTT. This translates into CSASDFQQGNQPQHF.

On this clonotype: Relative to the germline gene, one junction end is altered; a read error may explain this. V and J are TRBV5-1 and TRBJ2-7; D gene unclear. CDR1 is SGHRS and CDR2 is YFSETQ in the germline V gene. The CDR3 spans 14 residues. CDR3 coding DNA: TGTGCCAGCAGTTTAGTCTCAGGCTCCTACGAGCAGTACTTC. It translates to CASSLVSGSYEQYF.

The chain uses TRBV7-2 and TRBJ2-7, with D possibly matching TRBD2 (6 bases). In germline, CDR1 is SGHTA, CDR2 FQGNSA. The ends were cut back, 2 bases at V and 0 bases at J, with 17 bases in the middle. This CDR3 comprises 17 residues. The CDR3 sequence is CASSLRTGASSSYEQYF. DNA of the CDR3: TGTGCCAGCAGCTTAAGAACGGGAGCCTCGAGCTCCTACGAGCAGTACTTC.

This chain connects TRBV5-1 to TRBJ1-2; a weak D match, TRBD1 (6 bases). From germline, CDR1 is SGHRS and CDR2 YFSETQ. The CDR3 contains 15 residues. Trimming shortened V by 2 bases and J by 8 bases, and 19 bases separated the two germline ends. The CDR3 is CASSFGTGLSEGYTF. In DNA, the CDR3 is TGCGCCAGCAGCTTCGGAACAGGGTTAAGCGAAGGCTACACCTTC. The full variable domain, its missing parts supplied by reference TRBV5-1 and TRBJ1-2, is KAGVTQTPRYLIKTRGQQVTLSCSPISGHRSVSWYQQTPGQGLQFLFEYFSETQRNKGNFPGRFSGRQFSNSRSEMNVSTLELGDSALYLCASSFGTGLSEGYTFGSGTRLTVV.

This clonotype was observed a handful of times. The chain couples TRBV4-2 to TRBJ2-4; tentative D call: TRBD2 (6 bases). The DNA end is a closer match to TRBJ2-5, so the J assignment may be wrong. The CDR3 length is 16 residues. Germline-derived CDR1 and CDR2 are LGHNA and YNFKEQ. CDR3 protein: CASSSAGGFYEETQYF. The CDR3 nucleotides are TGTGCCAGCAGCTCTGCTGGGGGGTTTTATGAGGAGACCCAGTACTTC.

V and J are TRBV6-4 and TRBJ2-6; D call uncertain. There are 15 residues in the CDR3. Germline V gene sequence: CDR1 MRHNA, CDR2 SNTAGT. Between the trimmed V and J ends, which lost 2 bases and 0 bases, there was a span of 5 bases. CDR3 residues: CASSDTISGANVLTF. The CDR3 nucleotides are TGTGCCAGCAGTGACACCATCTCTGGGGCCAACGTCCTGACTTTC.

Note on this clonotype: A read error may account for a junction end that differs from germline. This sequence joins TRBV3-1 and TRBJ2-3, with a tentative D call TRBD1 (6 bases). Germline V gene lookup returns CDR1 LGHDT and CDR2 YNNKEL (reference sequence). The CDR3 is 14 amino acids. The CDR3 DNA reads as TGTGCCGGCAGCCAGGGACAACACACAGATACGCAGTATTTT. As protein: CAGSQGQHTDTQYF.

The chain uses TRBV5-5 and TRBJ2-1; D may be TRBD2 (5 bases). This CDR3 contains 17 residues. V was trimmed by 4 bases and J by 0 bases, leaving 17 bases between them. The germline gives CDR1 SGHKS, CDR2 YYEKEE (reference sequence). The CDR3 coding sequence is TGTGCCAGCAGCCCGAGGAGAAGCGGTAGCTCCTACAATGAGCAGTTCTTC. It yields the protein CASSPRRSGSSYNEQFF.

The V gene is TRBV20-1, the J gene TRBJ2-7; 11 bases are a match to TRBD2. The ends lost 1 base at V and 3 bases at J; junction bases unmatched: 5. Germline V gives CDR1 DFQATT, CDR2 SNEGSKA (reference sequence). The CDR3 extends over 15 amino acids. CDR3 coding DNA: TGCAGTGCTAGAGTTTTGACTAGCGGGGACTACGAGCAGTACTTC. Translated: CSARVLTSGDYEQYF.

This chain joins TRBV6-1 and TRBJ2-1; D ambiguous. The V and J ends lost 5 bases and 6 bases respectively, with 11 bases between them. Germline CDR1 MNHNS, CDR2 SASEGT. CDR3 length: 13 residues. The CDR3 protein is CASSTASRNEQFF. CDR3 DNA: TGTGCCAGCAGTACGGCATCCCGCAATGAGCAGTTCTTC.

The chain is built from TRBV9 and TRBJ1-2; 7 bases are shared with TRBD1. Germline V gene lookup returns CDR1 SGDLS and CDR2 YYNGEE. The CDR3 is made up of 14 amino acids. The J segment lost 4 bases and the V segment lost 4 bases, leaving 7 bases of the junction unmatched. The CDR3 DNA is TGTGCCAGCAGCTTTCGACAGGGCCCCTATGGCTACACCTTC. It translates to CASSFRQGPYGYTF.

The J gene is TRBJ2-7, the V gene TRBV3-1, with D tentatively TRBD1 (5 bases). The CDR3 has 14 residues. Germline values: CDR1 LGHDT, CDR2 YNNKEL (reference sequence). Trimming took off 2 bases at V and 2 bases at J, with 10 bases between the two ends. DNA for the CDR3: TGTGCCAGCAGCCAAAGACAGATCCCCTACGAGCAGTACTTC. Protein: CASSQRQIPYEQYF.

The CDR3 is CASSLGGPLGSPLHF. The CDR3 coding sequence is TGCGCCAGCAGCTTGGGAGGGCCACTCGGTTCACCCCTCCACTTT. This chain joins TRBV5-1 and TRBJ1-6; D is ambiguous. CDR1 and CDR2 (germline): SGHRS, YFSETQ. Trimming removed 0 bases at V and 9 bases at J, with 13 bases between. The CDR3 loop spans 15 amino acids.

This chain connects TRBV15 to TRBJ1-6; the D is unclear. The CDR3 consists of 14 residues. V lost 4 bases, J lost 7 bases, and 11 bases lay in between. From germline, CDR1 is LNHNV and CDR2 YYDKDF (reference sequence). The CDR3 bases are TGTGCCACCAGCATTACCATCCCCAATTCACCCCTCCACTTT. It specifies CATSITIPNSPLHF. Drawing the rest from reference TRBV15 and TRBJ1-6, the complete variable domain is DAMVIQNPRYQVTQFGKPVTLSCSQTLNHNVMYWYQQKSSQAPKLLFHYYDKDFNNEADTPDNFQSRRPNTSFCFLDIRSPGLGDTAMYLCATSITIPNSPLHFGNGTRLTVT.

In DNA, the CDR3 is TGTGCCACCAGTGACCCCGGGACAGGGGCCAATGAGCAGTTCTTC. Protein: CATSDPGTGANEQFF. The chain employs TRBV24-1 and TRBJ2-1; 10 bases agree with TRBD1. CDR1 KGHDR and CDR2 SFDVKD come from the germline V gene. The junction had 5 bases not matched to a gene; V was cut back by 4 bases and J by 6 bases. This CDR3 spans 15 amino acids.

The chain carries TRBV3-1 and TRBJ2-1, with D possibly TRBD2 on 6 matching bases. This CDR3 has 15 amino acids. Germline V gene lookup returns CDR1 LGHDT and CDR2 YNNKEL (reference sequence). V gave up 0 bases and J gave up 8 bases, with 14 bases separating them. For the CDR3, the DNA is TGTGCCAGCAGCCAAGATACTAGCTTCGGACATGAGCAGTTCTTC. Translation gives CASSQDTSFGHEQFF.

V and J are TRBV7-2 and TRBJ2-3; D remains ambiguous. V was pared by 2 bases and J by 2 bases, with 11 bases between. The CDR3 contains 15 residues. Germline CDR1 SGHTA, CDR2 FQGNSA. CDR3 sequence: CASSLRKEPTDTQYF. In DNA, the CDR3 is TGTGCCAGCAGCTTAAGAAAGGAACCCACAGATACGCAGTATTTT.

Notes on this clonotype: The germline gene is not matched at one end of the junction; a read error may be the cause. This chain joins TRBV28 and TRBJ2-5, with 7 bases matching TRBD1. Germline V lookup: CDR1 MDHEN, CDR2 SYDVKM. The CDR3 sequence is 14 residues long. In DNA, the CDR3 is TGTACCAGCAGACCGGACAGGCTGATCTACGGGCAGTACTTC. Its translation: CTSRPDRLIYGQYF.

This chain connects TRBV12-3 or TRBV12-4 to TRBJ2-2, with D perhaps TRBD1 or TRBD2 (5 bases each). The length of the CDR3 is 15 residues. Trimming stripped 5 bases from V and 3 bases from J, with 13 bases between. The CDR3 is CASSGGSRDTGELFF. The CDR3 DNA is TGTGCCAGCAGTGGGGGTTCAAGGGACACCGGGGAGCTGTTTTTT.

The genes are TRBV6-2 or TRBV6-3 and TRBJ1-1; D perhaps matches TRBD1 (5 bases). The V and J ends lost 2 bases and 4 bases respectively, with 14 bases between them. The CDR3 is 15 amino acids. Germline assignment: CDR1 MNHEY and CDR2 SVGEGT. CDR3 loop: CASSYPGHVSTEAFF. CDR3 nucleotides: TGTGCCAGCAGTTACCCCGGACACGTCAGCACTGAAGCTTTCTTT.

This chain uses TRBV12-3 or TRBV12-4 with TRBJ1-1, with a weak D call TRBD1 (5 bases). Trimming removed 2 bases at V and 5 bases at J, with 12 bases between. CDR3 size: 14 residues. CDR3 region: CASSLLAGQTEAFF. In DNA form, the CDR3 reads TGTGCCAGCAGTTTACTAGCAGGGCAGACTGAAGCTTTCTTT.